This record looks at one T cell receptor beta chain sequence and its context. Its matching antigen is unknown. The data were taken from a study of identical twins. Study-wide findings and caveats: Sequences that were out-of-frame, alpha and twin-shared displayed an excess of low generation probability. Within beta out-of-frame sequences, the excess sharing observed between twins was weaker.

Carrying unique molecular identifiers, the cDNA also gained a universal primer site through template switching. MiXCR, run by TCRdb on the 5' RACE reads, gives a single entry per CDR3 protein. The sample consists of about 220,000 distinct CDR3 sequences, approximately 8.3% of them appearing once. The sample was also reused in another study, on yellow fever vaccine responses in identical twins. From that study: Convergence reportedly seemed to mark part of the twins' vaccine T cell response, with personalization marking the rest.

The clonotype originates from a woman in her late teens or twenties in good health. What was sequenced was memory (CD45RO+) T cells sorted from blood.

CDR3 bases: TGCAGGGCGACTAGCGGGTCAGTGGATACGCAGTATTTT. Translating it yields CRATSGSVDTQYF. The rearrangement links TRBV20-1 to TRBJ2-3; TRBD2 agrees at 10 bases. This CDR3 region has 13 residues. Germline V gene sequence: CDR1 DFQATT, CDR2 SNEGSKA (reference sequence).